The 30 T cell receptor beta chains listed next were all sequenced from one sample in a study of prognosis after radiotherapy for stage I lung cancer (dated by TCRdb to the early 2020s). The run used an Illumina HiSeq 3000. Two rounds of multiplex PCR on genomic DNA were used to amplify the TCR beta CDR3 region. The first PCR round used primers specific to each TRBV and TRBJ gene, with sequences filed in Chinese patent CN105087789A. In TCRdb, the public reads were trimmed at Q25 with fastp and aligned with MiXCR, with productive beta chains retained. Each entry merges the rows of one CDR3 protein and shows their most common DNA and genes. The sample records 30,000 to 35,000 distinct CDR3 sequences, around 30% of which are singletons. The ten largest make up 25% to 35% of the sample. The source was PBMCs, collected before or after stereotactic body radiation therapy (not recorded which). These receptors came from a donor aged 50 or older with non-small cell lung cancer.

This clonotype was counted at least ten times. Here the CDR3 reads CSAPQLAGIYNEQFF. Here the CDR3 DNA reads TGCAGTGCGCCTCAACTAGCGGGGATCTACAATGAGCAGTTCTTC. The genes are TRBV20-1 and TRBJ2-1, with 10 positions matching TRBD2. The CDR3 runs to 15 residues. Looked up from germline, CDR1 is DFQATT and CDR2 is SNEGSKA (reference sequence). The V segment lost 6 bases and the J segment 3 bases; nucleotides outside the gene matches: 8.

Note on this clonotype: A much larger clone lies one base from this, so it may be a read error. The chain couples TRBV20-1 to TRBJ2-5, with 9 positions matching TRBD2. CDR1 and CDR2 from the germline V gene are DFQATT and SNEGSKA (reference sequence). V shed 0 bases and J 5 bases; nucleotides not matched to a gene: 10. CDR3 length equals 16 residues. DNA of the CDR3: TGCAGTGCTAGAGACGTAAGGCCTAGCGGGATCGAGACCCAGTACTTC. Encoded protein: CSARDVRPSGIETQYF.

On this clonotype itself: The junction and the germline gene differ at one end; a read error may be behind it. CDR3 residues: CASSYGGGSDYEKYF. The CDR3 DNA is TGTGCCAGCAGTTACGGTGGCGGGAGTGACTACGAGAAGTACTTC. The gene calls are TRBV6-5 and TRBJ2-7; TRBD2 aligns across 7 bases. This CDR3 region has 15 residues. CDR1 is MNHEY and CDR2 is SVGAGI in the germline V gene.

This clonotype was counted ten times or more. The chain is built from TRBV10-2 and TRBJ2-7; D is ambiguous. Trimming cost V 5 bases and J 2 bases, with 7 bases left between them. The germline CDR1 and CDR2 sequences are WSHSY and SAAADI. This CDR3 is 12 amino acids long. CDR3 nucleotides: TGCGCCAGCAGTAATCAGGCCTACGAGCAGTACTTC. Its protein is CASSNQAYEQYF.

The V gene is TRBV9, the J gene TRBJ2-5; TRBD1 might be the D (6 bases). CDR1 is SGDLS, CDR2 YYNGEE, per germline. The CDR3 runs 15 residues. The V gene lost 3 bases and the J gene lost 9 bases, with 21 bases spanning the gap. Here the CDR3 reads CASSATDSLLGAQYF. DNA for the CDR3: TGTGCCAGCAGCGCGACGGACAGCCTCCTGGGGGCCCAGTACTTC.

Note on this clonotype: One base away lies a much larger clone, so this may be a sequencing read error. The chain combines TRBV4-2 with TRBJ1-3; 7 nucleotides agree with TRBD1. V dropped 0 bases and J dropped 6; count of bases not matched to a gene: 5. Germline CDR1 and CDR2: LGHNA and YNFKEQ. The CDR3 is 15 residues long. The CDR3 DNA reads as TGTGCCAGCAGCCAAGAGGGACAGCCTGTAAACACCATATATTTT. It translates to CASSQEGQPVNTIYF.

V is TRBV7-2 and J is TRBJ1-3, with D unclear. V was pared by 1 base and J by 0 bases, with 13 bases between. The CDR3 extends over 17 amino acids. The V gene's germline CDR1 is SGHTA and CDR2 FQGNSA. CDR3 coding DNA: TGTGCCAGCAGCTTAGTTCGCGTGGGAAACTCTGGAAACACCATATATTTT. Amino acid sequence: CASSLVRVGNSGNTIYF.

This clonotype was counted many times. The J gene is TRBJ1-6, the V gene TRBV20-1; D is uncertain. Germline V gives CDR1 DFQATT, CDR2 SNEGSKA (reference sequence). Trimming removed 0 bases from V and 2 bases from J, with 8 bases in between. The CDR3 length is 15 residues. The CDR3: CSARDRGTYNSPLHF. CDR3 DNA sequence: TGCAGTGCTAGAGATCGAGGAACCTATAATTCACCCCTCCACTTT.

The chain carries TRBV11-2 and TRBJ1-1; 9 bases agree with TRBD1. Germline lookup yields CDR1 SGHAT and CDR2 FQNNGV. With V trimmed by 1 base and J by 6 bases, 9 bases remained unmatched. The CDR3 covers 16 residues. The DNA of the CDR3 is TGTGCCAGCAGCTTAGTAGGGGGACAGGGTGGGGCTGAAGCTTTCTTT. It codes for CASSLVGGQGGAEAFF.

As concerns this clonotype: A much larger clone differs by one base, so this may be a read error. The rearrangement links TRBV7-3 to TRBJ2-1, with D maybe TRBD1 (6 bases). The CDR3 runs 14 residues. CDR1 and CDR2 from the germline V gene are SGHTA and FQGTGA. V shed 5 bases and J shed 8 bases, with 16 bases lying between them. CDR3 region: CASSEGGVYDEQFF. The CDR3 nucleotides are TGTGCCAGCAGCGAAGGGGGAGTGTACGATGAGCAGTTCTTC.

This clonotype was recorded a few times. Possible read error: a much larger clone is one base away. V and J are TRBV5-1 and TRBJ2-5; tentatively, D is TRBD2 (5 bases). This CDR3 spans 14 amino acids. V was cut by 4 bases and J by 6 bases, with 16 bases left in between. Germline-derived CDR1 and CDR2 are SGHRS and YFSETQ. The CDR3 nucleotides are TGCGCCAGCAGCCTATCCTCGGGGTTGAAGACCCAGTACTTC. Amino acids: CASSLSSGLKTQYF.

This clonotype was seen once. This chain uses TRBV6-1 with TRBJ2-2; no clear D gene. This CDR3 region has 15 residues. Germline V gene sequence: CDR1 MNHNS, CDR2 SASEGT. V dropped 4 bases and J dropped 3 bases, with 12 bases sitting between them. The CDR3 coding sequence is TGTGCCAGCAGTGTCTTGGAAGTCGACACCGGGGAGCTGTTTTTT. Its protein product is CASSVLEVDTGELFF.

There are many counts of this clonotype. The chain recombines TRBV30 with TRBJ1-1; D perhaps matches TRBD1 (5 bases). Germline assignment: CDR1 GTSNPN and CDR2 SVGIG (reference sequence). V was shortened by 3 bases and J by 8 bases, with 16 bases between the two germline ends. The CDR3 covers 13 residues. The CDR3 DNA sequence: TGTGCCTGGAGCCGAGGCGGGACGCCGGAAGCTTTCTTT. It translates to CAWSRGGTPEAFF. Complete variable domain (other parts from reference TRBV30 and TRBJ1-1): SQTIHQWPATLVQPVGSPLSLECTVEGTSNPNLYWYRQAAGRGLQLLFYSVGIGQISSEVPQNLSASRPQDRQFILSSKKLLLSDSGFYLCAWSRGGTPEAFFGQGTRLTVV.

There are many counts of this clonotype. This sequence joins TRBV2 and TRBJ2-2; a possible D gene is TRBD1 (6 bases). V lost 8 bases and J 5 bases, leaving 21 bases between the germline ends. The germline V gene has CDR1 SNHLY and CDR2 FYNNEI. The CDR3 length is 16 residues. The CDR3 reads CASSPQEAGATGELFF. The CDR3 DNA is TGTGCCAGCTCACCCCAGGAGGCAGGGGCTACCGGGGAGCTGTTTTTT. Looking up the rest from reference TRBV2 and TRBJ2-2 gives the full variable domain: EPEVTQTPSHQVTQMGQEVILRCVPISNHLYFYWYRQILGQKVEFLVSFYNNEISEKSEIFDDQFSVERPDGSNFTLKIRSTKLEDSAMYFCASSPQEAGATGELFFGEGSRLTVL.

This clonotype was detected many times. V is TRBV2 and J is TRBJ2-7, with 7 bases aligning to TRBD1. The CDR3 spans 14 residues. Trimming at V came to 6 bases and at J to 5 bases, leaving 10 bases not matched to a gene. The germline gives CDR1 SNHLY, CDR2 FYNNEI. This CDR3 reads CASRLDRVGDEQYF. CDR3 coding DNA: TGTGCCAGCAGACTCGACAGGGTTGGCGACGAGCAGTACTTC.

The rearrangement uses TRBV20-1 and TRBJ2-1; 9 bases are a match to TRBD2. The CDR3 is 15 residues long. The junction had 15 bases not matched to a gene; V was cut back by 7 bases and J by 8 bases. In germline, CDR1 is DFQATT, CDR2 SNEGSKA (reference sequence). The CDR3: CSVSPLAGSQDEQFF. Here the CDR3 DNA reads TGCAGTGTCAGCCCTCTAGCGGGAAGCCAGGATGAGCAGTTCTTC.

There are a few counts of this clonotype. The chain joins TRBV6-2 or TRBV6-3 to TRBJ1-4; perhaps TRBD1 as D (6 bases). Germline CDR1 and CDR2: MNHEY and SVGEGT. The V end lost 6 bases, the J end lost 4 bases, and 9 bases lay between the germline ends. The CDR3 runs 13 residues. The DNA for the CDR3 is TGTGCCAGCAGACAGGGAAGTAATGAAAAACTGTTTTTT. Encoded protein: CASRQGSNEKLFF.

Concerning this clonotype itself: This may stem from a read error, because a much larger clone lies one nucleotide away. V usage is TRBV20-1 and J usage is TRBJ2-5, with D uncertain. The germline V gene has CDR1 DFQATT and CDR2 SNEGSKA (reference sequence). The CDR3 sequence is 13 residues long. CDR3 in amino acids: CSARDLSAENQYF. The CDR3 region has the DNA TGCAGTGCTAGAGACCTATCCGCAGAGAACCAGTACTTC.

By sample fraction, this clonotype is medium-sized (0.01 to 0.1%). The chain is built from TRBV5-1 and TRBJ2-1; D call uncertain. V lost 0 bases, J lost 4 bases, and 14 bases lay in between. Germline values: CDR1 SGHRS, CDR2 YFSETQ. This CDR3 has 16 residues. This CDR3 is CASSLDPEKRYNEQFF. The DNA of the CDR3 is TGCGCCAGCAGCTTGGATCCGGAGAAAAGGTACAATGAGCAGTTCTTC.

This clonotype has ten or more counts. The rearrangement joins TRBV2 to TRBJ1-6, with 7 bases aligning to TRBD1. The CDR3 runs 14 residues. V trimming: 7 bases; J trimming: 8 bases; junction bases outside the gene matches: 8. The V gene's germline CDR1 is SNHLY and CDR2 FYNNEI. CDR3 nucleotides: TGTGCCAGCAACCCGGGACAGATCTATTCACCCCTCCACTTT. Amino acids: CASNPGQIYSPLHF.

Many counts were recorded for this clonotype. The chain has TRBV6-5 and TRBJ1-1; 8 bases align to TRBD1. The CDR3 is 15 residues long. Per germline, CDR1 MNHEY and CDR2 SVGAGI. V lost 4 bases and J lost 4; bases outside the gene matches: 8. The DNA for the CDR3 is TGTGCCAGCAGTTTTTCAGGGGGCAGGAGCACTGAAGCTTTCTTT. It codes for CASSFSGGRSTEAFF.

This clonotype appeared many times. The chain links TRBV3-1 to TRBJ1-5; the match to TRBD1 covers 7 bases. The CDR3 is 16 amino acids. The V gene end was trimmed by 1 base and the J gene end by 7 bases; junction bases not matched to a gene: 10. Germline CDR1 and CDR2: LGHDT and YNNKEL (reference sequence). The CDR3 is CASSQGNPGQRQPQHF. The CDR3 region has the DNA TGTGCCAGCAGCCAAGGAAACCCGGGACAGCGGCAGCCCCAGCATTTT.

This clonotype was seen ten or more times. This sequence joins TRBV30 and TRBJ2-2, with unresolved D. The length of the CDR3 is 14 residues. Between the trimmed V and J ends, which lost 1 base and 1 base, there was a span of 7 bases. Germline-derived CDR1 and CDR2 are GTSNPN and SVGIG (reference sequence). CDR3 sequence reads: CAWSEPVNTGELFF. CDR3 DNA: TGTGCCTGGAGTGAGCCAGTGAACACCGGGGAGCTGTTTTTT.

This clonotype was counted at least ten times. This chain uses TRBV5-1 with TRBJ1-4, with TRBD1 identical over 7 bases. The CDR3 has 18 residues. V lost 2 bases and J lost 5; bases outside the gene matches: 15. Germline CDR1 SGHRS, CDR2 YFSETQ. CDR3 loop: CASSLKPTQGLINEKLFF. The CDR3 DNA is TGCGCCAGCAGCTTAAAACCCACACAGGGGCTAATAAATGAAAAACTGTTTTTT.

This clonotype has a count of ten or more. This chain uses TRBV30 with TRBJ2-3; D ambiguous. V was clipped by 1 base and J by 4 bases, with 12 bases between them. Germline values: CDR1 GTSNPN, CDR2 SVGIG (reference sequence). This CDR3 has 14 amino acids. The DNA of the CDR3 is TGTGCCTGGAGTGCGGTGGAGACCTCAGATACGCAGTATTTT. Encoded protein: CAWSAVETSDTQYF.

This clonotype was observed at least ten times. The chain combines TRBV6-1 with TRBJ2-5; 12 bases agree with TRBD1. Germline values: CDR1 MNHNS, CDR2 SASEGT. The length of the CDR3 is 17 residues. V shed 5 bases and J 0 bases; nucleotides not matched to a gene: 7. The chain's CDR3 is CASSNRDRGPHQETQYF. CDR3 sequence (DNA): TGTGCCAGCAGTAACCGGGACAGGGGGCCCCACCAAGAGACCCAGTACTTC.

This clonotype was seen repeatedly, ten times or more. This chain connects TRBV2 to TRBJ1-5, with a possible D match to TRBD1 (6 bases). Germline V gene sequence: CDR1 SNHLY, CDR2 FYNNEI. V lost 4 bases and J lost 6, with 16 bases in between. CDR3 length: 15 amino acids. The CDR3 coding sequence is TGTGCCAGCAGTGTGGAAGTGGGGGGCCCTCAGCCCCAGCATTTT. This gives the protein CASSVEVGGPQPQHF.

This chain links TRBV24-1 with TRBJ2-7, with D uncertain. This CDR3 contains 14 residues. Germline loops: CDR1 KGHDR, CDR2 SFDVKD. V was trimmed by 3 bases and J by 1 base, leaving 9 bases between them. As DNA, the CDR3 is TGTGCCACCAGTGATGAGACGCAATCCTACGAGCAGTACTTC. Protein sequence: CATSDETQSYEQYF.

This clonotype occurred once. The rearrangement links TRBV5-1 to TRBJ2-4, with D maybe TRBD2 (6 bases). V was pared by 4 bases and J by 5 bases, with 16 bases between. This CDR3 contains 15 residues. Looked up from germline, CDR1 is SGHRS and CDR2 is YFSETQ. This CDR3 reads CASSITGGTENIQYF. In nucleotides, the CDR3 is TGCGCCAGCAGCATAACCGGCGGGACGGAAAACATTCAGTACTTC.

This chain connects TRBV7-2 to TRBJ2-2; D uncertain. Between the trimmed V and J ends, which lost 1 base and 3 bases, there was a span of 6 bases. CDR3 length: 14 residues. Germline V gene data show CDR1 as SGHTA and CDR2 as FQGNSA. The CDR3 DNA sequence: TGTGCCAGCAGCTTAGTGGATCACACCGGGGAGCTGTTTTTT. Amino acids: CASSLVDHTGELFF.